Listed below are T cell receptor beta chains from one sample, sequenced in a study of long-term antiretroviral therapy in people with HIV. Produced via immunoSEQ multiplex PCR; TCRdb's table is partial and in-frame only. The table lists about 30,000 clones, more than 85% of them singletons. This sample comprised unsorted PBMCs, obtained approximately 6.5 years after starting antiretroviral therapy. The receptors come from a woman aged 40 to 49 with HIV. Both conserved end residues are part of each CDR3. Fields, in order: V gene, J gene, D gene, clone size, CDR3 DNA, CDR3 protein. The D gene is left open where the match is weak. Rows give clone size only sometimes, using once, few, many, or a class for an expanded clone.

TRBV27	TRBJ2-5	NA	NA	TGTGCCAGCAGTTTAATGGGCGGCGCTCCGGAGACCCAGTACTTC	CASSLMGGAPETQYF
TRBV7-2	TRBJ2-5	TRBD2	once	TGTGCCAGCAGCTTAGTAGGGACTAGCGGGGGAGGGACCCAGTACTTC	CASSLVGTSGGGTQYF
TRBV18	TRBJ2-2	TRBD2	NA	TGTGCCAGCTCACCACCGGGACAGGGACTAGCGGGGGACACCGGGGAGCTGTTTTTT	CASSPPGQGLAGDTGELFF
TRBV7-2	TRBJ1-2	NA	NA	TGTGCCAGCAGCCCCCAAGTCCATGGCTACACCTTC	CASSPQVHGYTF
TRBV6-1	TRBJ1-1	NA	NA	TGTGCCAGCAGTGAATGGCAGGAGGCGGACATGAACACTGAAGCTTTCTTT	CASSEWQEADMNTEAFF
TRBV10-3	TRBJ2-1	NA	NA	TGTGCCATCAGTGAGTCCCCCCAACCGGTCTCCTACAATGAGCAGTTCTTC	CAISESPQPVSYNEQFF
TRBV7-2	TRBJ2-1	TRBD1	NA	TGTGCCAGCAGCCAGCGACAGGGTAACAATGAGCAGTTCTTC	CASSQRQGNNEQFF
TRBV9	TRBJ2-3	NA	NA	TGTGCCAGCAGCCGTAGGCGGGTAGAAGATACGCAGTATTTT	CASSRRRVEDTQYF
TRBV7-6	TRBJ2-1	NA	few	TGTGCCAGCAGCGGCACAGGGACCAATGAGCAGTTCTTC	CASSGTGTNEQFF
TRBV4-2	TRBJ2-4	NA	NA	TGTGCCAGCAGCCAACATTCAGGGGAAATAGCCAAAAACATTCAGTACTTC	CASSQHSGEIAKNIQYF
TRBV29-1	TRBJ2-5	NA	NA	TGCAGCGCCCTTCCAGGACACGGGTCGGAGACCCAGTACTTC	CSALPGHGSETQYF
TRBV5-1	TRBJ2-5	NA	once	TGCGCCAGCAGTGGGCAGAGCCAAGAGACCCAGTACTTC	CASSGQSQETQYF
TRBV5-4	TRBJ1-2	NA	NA	TGTGCCAGCAGCTTGGGGGACACGGTAGGGAACTATGGCTACACCTTC	CASSLGDTVGNYGYTF
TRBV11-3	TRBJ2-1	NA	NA	TGTGCCAGCAGCTGGTCGATCGGGAGCTTAACTGAGGAGCAGTTCTTC	CASSWSIGSLTEEQFF
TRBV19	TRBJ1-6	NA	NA	TGTGCCAGTAGTGGGTCCTATAATTCACCCCTCCACTTT	CASSGSYNSPLHF
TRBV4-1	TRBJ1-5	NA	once	TGCGCCAGCAGCCAAGAAGGGGGGAGTCAGCCCCAGCATTTT	CASSQEGGSQPQHF
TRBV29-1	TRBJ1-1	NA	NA	TGCAGCGTTGACAATCCGGGAGACACTGAAGCTTTCTTT	CSVDNPGDTEAFF
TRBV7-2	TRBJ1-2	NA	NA	TGTGCCAGCAGCTTATATCAGGGGAACTATGGCTACACCTTC	CASSLYQGNYGYTF
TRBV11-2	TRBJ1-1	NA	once	TGTGCCAGCAGCAGGGGGACGGCAAACACTGAAGCTTTCTTT	CASSRGTANTEAFF
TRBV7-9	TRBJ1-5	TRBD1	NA	TGTGCCAGCAGCGGGGGACAGGGGGGCTATATGAGCAATCAGCCCCAGCATTTT	CASSGGQGGYMSNQPQHF
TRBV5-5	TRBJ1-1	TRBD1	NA	TGTGCCAGCAGCCAGCGCCCGGACAGGGTTACAACCATGAACACTGAAGCTTTCTTT	CASSQRPDRVTTMNTEAFF
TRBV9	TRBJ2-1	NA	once	TGTGCCAGCAGCGATATACAGGGATTGAATGTCAATGAGCAGTTCTTC	CASSDIQGLNVNEQFF
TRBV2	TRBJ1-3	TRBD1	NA	TGTGCCAGCAGTGGACAGGGTAGCTCTGGAAACACCATATATTTT	CASSGQGSSGNTIYF
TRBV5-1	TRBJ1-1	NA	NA	TGCGCCAGCAGCTTGGGGGGCGGCGGAACTGAAGCTTTCTTT	CASSLGGGGTEAFF
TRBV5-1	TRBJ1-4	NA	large	TGCGCCAGCAGCTTGGCCGGGACGGTGAATGAAAAACTGTTTTTT	CASSLAGTVNEKLFF
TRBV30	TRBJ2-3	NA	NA	TGTGCCTGGAGTGGAGCCGGGGCAGATACGCAGTATTTT	CAWSGAGADTQYF
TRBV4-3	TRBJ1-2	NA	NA	TGCGCCAGCAGCCAAGATGCGGGGAAACCCTACACCTTC	CASSQDAGKPYTF
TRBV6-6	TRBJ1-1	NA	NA	TGTGCCAGCAGTTACTCGGGGGGTTCGGGTACTGAAGCTTTCTTT	CASSYSGGSGTEAFF
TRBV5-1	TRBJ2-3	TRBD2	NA	TGCGCCAGCAGTTTGGGACTAGCGGAAGATACGCAGTATTTT	CASSLGLAEDTQYF
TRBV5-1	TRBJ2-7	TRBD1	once	TGCGCCAGCAGCTTGGGACAGGGCACGATCTCCTACGAGCAGTACTTC	CASSLGQGTISYEQYF
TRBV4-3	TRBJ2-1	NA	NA	TGCGCCAGCAGCCCGAGGGGGGGGGCGCTTTTCAATGAGCAGTTCTTC	CASSPRGGALFNEQFF
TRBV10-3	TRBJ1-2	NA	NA	TGTGCCATCAGTGAGGGGGAGGGGGGCTACACCTTC	CAISEGEGGYTF
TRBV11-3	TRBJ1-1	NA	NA	TGTGCCAGCAGCTTAGGGGCTCAGAACACTGAAGCTTTCTTT	CASSLGAQNTEAFF
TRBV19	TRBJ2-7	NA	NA	TGTGCCAGTAGTACACAGGCGGGCTACGAGCAGTACTTC	CASSTQAGYEQYF
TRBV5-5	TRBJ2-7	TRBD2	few	TGTGCCAGCAGCTTCATGGGGGGGGGCTCCTACGAGCAGTACTTC	CASSFMGGGSYEQYF
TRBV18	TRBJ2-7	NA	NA	TGTGCCAGCTCACCACCAGGATCCCTCTACGAGCAGTACTTC	CASSPPGSLYEQYF
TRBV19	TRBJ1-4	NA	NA	TGTGCCAGTAGTATGGTTCGGATTAATGAAAAACTGTTTTTT	CASSMVRINEKLFF
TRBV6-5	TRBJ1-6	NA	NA	TGTGCCAGCTCTCCCGGAGGGTCCCGTAATTCACCCCTCCACTTT	CASSPGGSRNSPLHF
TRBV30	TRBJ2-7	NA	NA	TGTGCCTGGAGTGTATCTGCCTACGAGCAGTACTTC	CAWSVSAYEQYF
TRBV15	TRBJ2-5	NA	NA	TGTGCCACCAGCAGAGATCGGGGGGCGAATTTCTTAGGAGATAGAAGGACCCAGTACTTC	CATSRDRGANFLGDRRTQYF
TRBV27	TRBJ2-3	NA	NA	TGTGCCAGCAGTTTATCCCCCGGGGTAGTGGATACGCAGTATTTT	CASSLSPGVVDTQYF
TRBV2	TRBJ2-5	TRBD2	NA	TGTGCCAGCAGTGGCCAAGCGGGGGTAGGCGAGACCCAGTACTTC	CASSGQAGVGETQYF
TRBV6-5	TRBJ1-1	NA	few	TGTGCCAGCAGTCCGGATTTGGGCACTGAAGCTTTCTTT	CASSPDLGTEAFF
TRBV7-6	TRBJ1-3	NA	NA	TGTGCCAGCAGCTTAGGAGGGTCGAGTGCTGGAAACACCATATATTTT	CASSLGGSSAGNTIYF
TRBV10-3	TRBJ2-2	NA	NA	TGTGCCATCAGTGAGCAGCCAGGGGTGGCCGGGGAGCTGTTTTTT	CAISEQPGVAGELFF
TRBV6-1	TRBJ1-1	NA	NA	TGTGCCAGCACCATGCAAGGACAGATTAACACTGAAGCTTTCTTT	CASTMQGQINTEAFF
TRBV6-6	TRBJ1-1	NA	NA	TGTGCCAGCAGTCGGGGTTCAAACACTGAAGCTTTCTTT	CASSRGSNTEAFF
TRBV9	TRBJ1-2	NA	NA	TGTGCCAGCAGCGTAGAGGCCAGCCTTACCCCCTATGGCTACACCTTC	CASSVEASLTPYGYTF
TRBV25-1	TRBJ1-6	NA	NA	TGTGCCAGCAGTGAATCGGGTGGGAAAGCGTCGAATTCACCCCTCCACTTT	CASSESGGKASNSPLHF
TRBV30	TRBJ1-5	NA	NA	TGTGCCTGGAGTTCGGGACCTACTTGGGGCAATCAGCCCCAGCATTTT	CAWSSGPTWGNQPQHF
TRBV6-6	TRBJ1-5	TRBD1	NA	TGTGCCAGCAGGAGCCACAGGGGGCGAGGCAATCAGCCCCAGCATTTT	CASRSHRGRGNQPQHF
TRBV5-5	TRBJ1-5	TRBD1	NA	TGTGCCAGCAGCTTGATTTACAGGGGGCCAAATCAGCCCCAGCATTTT	CASSLIYRGPNQPQHF
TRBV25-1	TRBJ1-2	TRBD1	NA	TGTGCCAGCAGTGGCCGCCGGGACAGGGGGCACCTTGGCTATGGCTACACCTTC	CASSGRRDRGHLGYGYTF
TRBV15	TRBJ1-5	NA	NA	TGTGCCACCAGCAGAGATGGAGGCAGCAATCAGCCCCAGCATTTT	CATSRDGGSNQPQHF
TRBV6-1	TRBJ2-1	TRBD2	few	TGTGCCAGCAGTGACATGGGACTAGCGGGGGCGATCTTC	CASSDMGLAGAIF
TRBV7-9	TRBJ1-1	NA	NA	TGTGCCAGCAGCTTAGTCTCGGCGAACACTGAAGCTTTCTTT	CASSLVSANTEAFF
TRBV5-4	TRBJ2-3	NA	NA	TGTGCCAGCAGCTTGGCCGGGCCCCGACCCCATACGCAGTATTTT	CASSLAGPRPHTQYF
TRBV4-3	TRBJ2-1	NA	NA	TGCGCCAGCAGCCAAGAGGGCCCGGGGACTCACAACAATGAGCAGTTCTTC	CASSQEGPGTHNNEQFF
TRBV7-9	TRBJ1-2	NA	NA	TGTGCCAGCAGCTTAGCGCCGGCGGGTACGGATGGCTACACCTTC	CASSLAPAGTDGYTF